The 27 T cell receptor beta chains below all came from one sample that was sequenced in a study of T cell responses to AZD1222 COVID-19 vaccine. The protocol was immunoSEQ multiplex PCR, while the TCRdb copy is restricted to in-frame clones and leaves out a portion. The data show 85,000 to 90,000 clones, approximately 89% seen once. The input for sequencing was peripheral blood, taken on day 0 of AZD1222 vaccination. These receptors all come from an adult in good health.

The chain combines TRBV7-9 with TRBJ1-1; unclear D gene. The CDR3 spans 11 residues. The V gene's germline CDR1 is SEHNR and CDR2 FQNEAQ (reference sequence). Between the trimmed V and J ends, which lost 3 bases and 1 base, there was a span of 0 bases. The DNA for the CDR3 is TGTGCCAGCAGCTTGAACACTGAAGCTTTCTTT. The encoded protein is CASSLNTEAFF. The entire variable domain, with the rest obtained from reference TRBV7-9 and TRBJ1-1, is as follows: DTGVSQNPRHKITKRGQNVTFRCDPISEHNRLYWYRQTLGQGPEFLTYFQNEAQLEKSRLLSDRFSAERPKGSFSTLEIQRTEQGDSAMYLCASSLNTEAFFGQGTRLTVV.

CDR3 protein: CASSRDGLETQYF. The CDR3 region has the DNA TGTGCCAGCAGCCGGGACGGACTAGAGACCCAGTACTTC. The chain joins TRBV7-8 to TRBJ2-5; D might be TRBD1 or TRBD2, each matching 5 bases. The CDR3 runs 13 residues. Trimming cost V 5 bases and J 4 bases, with 11 bases left between them. Germline V lookup: CDR1 SGHVS, CDR2 FQNEAQ. Combining the CDR3 with reference TRBV7-8 and TRBJ2-5 gives the whole variable domain GAGVSQSPRYKVAKRGQDVALRCDPISGHVSLFWYQQALGQGPEFLTYFQNEAQLDKSGLPSDRFFAERPEGSVSTLKIQRTQQEDSAVYLCASSRDGLETQYFGPGTRLLVL.

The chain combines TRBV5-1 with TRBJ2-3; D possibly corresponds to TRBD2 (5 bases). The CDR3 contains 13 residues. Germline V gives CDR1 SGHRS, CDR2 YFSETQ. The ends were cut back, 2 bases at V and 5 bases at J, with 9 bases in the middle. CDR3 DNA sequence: TGCGCCAGCAGCTTAGAGGGCGTAGATACGCAGTATTTT. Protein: CASSLEGVDTQYF.

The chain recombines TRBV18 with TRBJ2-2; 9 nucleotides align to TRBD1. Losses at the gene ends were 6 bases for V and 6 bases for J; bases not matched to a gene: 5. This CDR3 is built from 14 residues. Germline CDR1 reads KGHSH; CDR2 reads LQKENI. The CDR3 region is CASSPGQGAGELFF. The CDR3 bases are TGTGCCAGCTCTCCGGGACAGGGTGCCGGGGAGCTGTTTTTT.

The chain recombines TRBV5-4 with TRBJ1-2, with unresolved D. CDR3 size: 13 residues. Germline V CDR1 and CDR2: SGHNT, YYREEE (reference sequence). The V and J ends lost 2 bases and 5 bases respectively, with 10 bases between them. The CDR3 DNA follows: TGTGCCAGCAGCTTAGAGGAGAGGTATGGCTACACCTTC. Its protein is CASSLEERYGYTF.

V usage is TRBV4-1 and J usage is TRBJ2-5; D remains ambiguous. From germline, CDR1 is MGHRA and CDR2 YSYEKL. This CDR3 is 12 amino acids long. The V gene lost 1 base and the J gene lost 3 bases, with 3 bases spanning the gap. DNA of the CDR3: TGCGCCAGCAGCCAAGTGGAAGAGACCCAGTACTTC. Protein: CASSQVEETQYF.

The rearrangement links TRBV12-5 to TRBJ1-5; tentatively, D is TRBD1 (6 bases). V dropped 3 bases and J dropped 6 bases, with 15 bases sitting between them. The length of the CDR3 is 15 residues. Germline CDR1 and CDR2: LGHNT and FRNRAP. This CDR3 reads CASGFDNRDSQPQHF. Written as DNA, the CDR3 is TGTGCTAGTGGTTTCGATAACAGGGATTCTCAGCCCCAGCATTTT.

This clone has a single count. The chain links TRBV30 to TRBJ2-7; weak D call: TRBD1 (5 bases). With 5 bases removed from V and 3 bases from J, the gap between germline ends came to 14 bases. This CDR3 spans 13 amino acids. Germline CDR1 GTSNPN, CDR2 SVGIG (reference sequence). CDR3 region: CAWRTSPVYEQYF. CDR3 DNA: TGTGCCTGGCGGACATCCCCGGTCTACGAGCAGTACTTC.

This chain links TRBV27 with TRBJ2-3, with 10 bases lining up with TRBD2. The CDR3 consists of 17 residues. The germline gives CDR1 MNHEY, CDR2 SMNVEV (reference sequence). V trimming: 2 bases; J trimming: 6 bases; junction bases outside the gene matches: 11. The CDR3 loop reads CASSLGQRGGAPDTQYF. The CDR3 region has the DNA TGTGCCAGCAGTTTAGGACAGCGGGGGGGGGCCCCTGATACGCAGTATTTT.

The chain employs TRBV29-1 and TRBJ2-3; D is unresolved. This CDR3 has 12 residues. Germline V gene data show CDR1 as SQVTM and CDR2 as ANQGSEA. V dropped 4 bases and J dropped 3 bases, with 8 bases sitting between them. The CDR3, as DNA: TGCAGCGTTGTTACAGCTACAGATACGCAGTATTTT. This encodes CSVVTATDTQYF.

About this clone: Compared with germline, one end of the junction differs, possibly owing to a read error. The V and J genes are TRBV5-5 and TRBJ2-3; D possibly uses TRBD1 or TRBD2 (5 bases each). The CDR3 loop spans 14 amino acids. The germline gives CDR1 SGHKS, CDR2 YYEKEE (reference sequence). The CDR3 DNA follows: TGTGCCAGCAGCTTGGGGGGGAGCACAAATACGCAGTATTTT. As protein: CASSLGGSTNTQYF.

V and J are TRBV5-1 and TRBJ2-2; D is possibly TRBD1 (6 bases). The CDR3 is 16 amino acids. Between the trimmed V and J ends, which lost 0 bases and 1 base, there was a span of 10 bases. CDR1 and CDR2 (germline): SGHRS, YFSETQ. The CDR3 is CASSLAGTMNTGELFF. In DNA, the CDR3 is TGCGCCAGCAGCTTGGCCGGGACAATGAACACCGGGGAGCTGTTTTTT.

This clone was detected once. CDR3 nucleotide sequence: TGTGCCAGCTCACTGACCACGGGACAGAGCTTAAATCAGCCCCAGCATTTT. Translated: CASSLTTGQSLNQPQHF. The chain is built from TRBV18 and TRBJ1-5; 7 bases fit TRBD1. CDR1 KGHSH and CDR2 LQKENI come from the germline V gene. Germline trimming cut 4 bases from V and 4 bases from J; bases unmatched to any gene: 13. There are 17 residues in the CDR3.

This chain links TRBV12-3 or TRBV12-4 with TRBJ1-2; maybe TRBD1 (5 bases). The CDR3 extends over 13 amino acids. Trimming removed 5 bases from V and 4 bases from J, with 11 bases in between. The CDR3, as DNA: TGTGCCAGCAGTCGCCGACAGAGCTATGGCTACACCTTC. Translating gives CASSRRQSYGYTF.

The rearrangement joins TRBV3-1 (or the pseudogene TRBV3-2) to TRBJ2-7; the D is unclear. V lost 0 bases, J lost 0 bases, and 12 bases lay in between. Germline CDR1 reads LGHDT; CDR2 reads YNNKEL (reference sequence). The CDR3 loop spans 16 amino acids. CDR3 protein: CASSQDRWISSYEQYF. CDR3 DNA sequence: TGTGCCAGCAGCCAAGATCGATGGATTAGCTCCTACGAGCAGTACTTC.

DNA for the CDR3: TGTGCCAGCAGCCAAGGGGCAGGGAATAACAATGAGCAGTTCTTC. Its translation: CASSQGAGNNNEQFF. The chain recombines TRBV3-1 (or the pseudogene TRBV3-2) with TRBJ2-1; possibly TRBD1 for D (5 bases). The germline V gene encodes CDR1 LGHDT and CDR2 YNNKEL (reference sequence). The CDR3 is made up of 15 amino acids. V lost 1 base and J 5 bases, leaving 12 bases between the germline ends.

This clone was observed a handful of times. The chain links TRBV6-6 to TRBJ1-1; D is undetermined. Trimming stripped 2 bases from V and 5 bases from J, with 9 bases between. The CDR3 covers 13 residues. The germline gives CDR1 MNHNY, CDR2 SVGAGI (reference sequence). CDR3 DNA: TGTGCCAGCAGTTACCCGTACGCGACTGAAGCTTTCTTT. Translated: CASSYPYATEAFF.

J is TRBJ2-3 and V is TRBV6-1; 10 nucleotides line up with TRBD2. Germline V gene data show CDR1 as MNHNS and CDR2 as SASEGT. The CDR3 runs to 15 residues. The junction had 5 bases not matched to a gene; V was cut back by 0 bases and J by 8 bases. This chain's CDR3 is CASSEAAGGPATQYF. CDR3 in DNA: TGTGCCAGCAGTGAAGCAGCGGGGGGGCCGGCTACGCAGTATTTT.

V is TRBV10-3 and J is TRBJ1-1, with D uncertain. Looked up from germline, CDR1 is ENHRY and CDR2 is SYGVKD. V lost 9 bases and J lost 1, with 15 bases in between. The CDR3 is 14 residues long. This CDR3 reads CAIPGLTWNTEAFF. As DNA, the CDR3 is TGTGCCATACCGGGCCTGACTTGGAACACTGAAGCTTTCTTT.

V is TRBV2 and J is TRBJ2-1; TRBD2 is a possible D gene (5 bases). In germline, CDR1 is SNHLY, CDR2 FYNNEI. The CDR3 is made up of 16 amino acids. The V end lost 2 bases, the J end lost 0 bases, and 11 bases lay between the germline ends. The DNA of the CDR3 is TGTGCCAGCAGTGAATCCCCGGGGAGCTCCTACAATGAGCAGTTCTTC. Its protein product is CASSESPGSSYNEQFF.

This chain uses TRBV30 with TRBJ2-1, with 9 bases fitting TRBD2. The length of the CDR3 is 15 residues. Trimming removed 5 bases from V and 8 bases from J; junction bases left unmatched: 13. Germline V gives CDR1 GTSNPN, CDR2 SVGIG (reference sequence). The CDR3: CAWGTGGRAIDEQFF. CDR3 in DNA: TGTGCCTGGGGGACTGGCGGGAGGGCTATAGATGAGCAGTTCTTC.

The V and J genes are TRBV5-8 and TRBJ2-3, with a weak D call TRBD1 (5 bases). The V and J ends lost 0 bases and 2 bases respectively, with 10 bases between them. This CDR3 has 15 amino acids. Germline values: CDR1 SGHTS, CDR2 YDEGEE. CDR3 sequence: CASSLGLQATDTQYF. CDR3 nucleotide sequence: TGTGCCAGCAGCTTGGGATTACAGGCCACAGATACGCAGTATTTT.

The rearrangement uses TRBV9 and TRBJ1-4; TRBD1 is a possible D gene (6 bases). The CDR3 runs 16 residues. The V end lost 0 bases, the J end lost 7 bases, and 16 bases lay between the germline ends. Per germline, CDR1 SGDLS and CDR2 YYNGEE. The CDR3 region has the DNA TGTGCCAGCAGCGTAGCTACAGGGTTAGGCGGTGAAAAACTGTTTTTT. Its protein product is CASSVATGLGGEKLFF.

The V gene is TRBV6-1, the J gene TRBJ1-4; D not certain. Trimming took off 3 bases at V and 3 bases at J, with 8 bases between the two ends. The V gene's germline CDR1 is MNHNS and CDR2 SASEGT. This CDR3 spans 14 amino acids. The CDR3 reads CASSETEANEKLFF. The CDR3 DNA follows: TGTGCCAGCAGTGAGACCGAAGCTAATGAAAAACTGTTTTTT.

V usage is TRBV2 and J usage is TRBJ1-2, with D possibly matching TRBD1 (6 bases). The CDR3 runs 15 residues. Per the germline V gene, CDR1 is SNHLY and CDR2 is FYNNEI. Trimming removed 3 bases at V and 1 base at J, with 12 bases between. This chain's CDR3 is CASSDRTAYNYGYTF. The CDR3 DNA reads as TGTGCCAGCAGTGATAGGACAGCTTATAACTATGGCTACACCTTC.

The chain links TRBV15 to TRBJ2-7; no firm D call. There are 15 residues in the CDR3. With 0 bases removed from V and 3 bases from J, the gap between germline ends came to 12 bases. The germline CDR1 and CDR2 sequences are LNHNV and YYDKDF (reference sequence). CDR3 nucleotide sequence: TGTGCCACCAGCAGAGATGTGGGGTATTTCTACGAGCAGTACTTC. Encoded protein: CATSRDVGYFYEQYF.

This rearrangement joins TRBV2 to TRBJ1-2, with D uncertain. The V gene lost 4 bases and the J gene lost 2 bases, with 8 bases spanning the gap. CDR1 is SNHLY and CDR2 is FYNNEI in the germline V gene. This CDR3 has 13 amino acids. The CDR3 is CASSAIENYGYTF. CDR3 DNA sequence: TGTGCCAGCAGTGCAATAGAGAACTATGGCTACACCTTC.